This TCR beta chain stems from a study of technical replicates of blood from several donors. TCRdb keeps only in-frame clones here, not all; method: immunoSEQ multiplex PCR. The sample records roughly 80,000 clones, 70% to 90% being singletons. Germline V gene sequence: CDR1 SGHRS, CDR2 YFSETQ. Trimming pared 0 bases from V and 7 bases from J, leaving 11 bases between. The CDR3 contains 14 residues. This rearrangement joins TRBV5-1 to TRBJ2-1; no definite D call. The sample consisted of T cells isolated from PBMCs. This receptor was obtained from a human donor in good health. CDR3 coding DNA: TGCGCCAGCAGCTTGGATGCGGAGTCGAATGAGCAGTTCTTC. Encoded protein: CASSLDAESNEQFF.